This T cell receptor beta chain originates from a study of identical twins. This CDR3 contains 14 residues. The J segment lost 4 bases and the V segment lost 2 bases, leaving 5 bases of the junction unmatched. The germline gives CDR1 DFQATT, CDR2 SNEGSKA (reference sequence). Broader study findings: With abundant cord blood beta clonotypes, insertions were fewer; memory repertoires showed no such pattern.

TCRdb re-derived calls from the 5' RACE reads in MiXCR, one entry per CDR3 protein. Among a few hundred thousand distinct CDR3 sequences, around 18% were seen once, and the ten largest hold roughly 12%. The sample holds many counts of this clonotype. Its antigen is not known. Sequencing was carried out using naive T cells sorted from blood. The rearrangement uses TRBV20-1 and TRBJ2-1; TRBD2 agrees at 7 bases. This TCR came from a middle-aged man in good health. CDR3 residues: CSARLASGYNEQFF. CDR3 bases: TGCAGTGCTAGACTGGCTAGCGGATACAATGAGCAGTTCTTC.